Listed here are 25 T cell receptor beta chains from one sample, sequenced in a study of control samples from healthy donors and cancer patients. The data were produced by immunoSEQ multiplex PCR, yet TCRdb's version contains in-frame clones alone and is incomplete. The sample has 170,000 or so clones, approximately 94% seen once; the top ten hold around 1.5%. The sequenced material came from blood. These receptors were collected from a young woman in good health.

As for this clone: A much larger clonotype is one base distant, so this may be a read error. The chain uses TRBV11-2 and TRBJ1-1; 10 bases are a match to TRBD1. This CDR3 has 13 amino acids. The trim removed 1 base at V and 7 bases at J, leaving 0 bases unmatched. Germline V lookup: CDR1 SGHAT, CDR2 FQNNGV. The CDR3 is CASSLGTGGEAFF. CDR3 bases: TGTGCCAGCAGCTTAGGGACAGGGGGTGAAGCTTTCTTT. Combining the CDR3 with reference TRBV11-2 and TRBJ1-1 gives the whole variable domain EAGVAQSPRYKIIEKRQSVAFWCNPISGHATLYWYQQILGQGPKLLIQFQNNGVVDDSQLPKDRFSAERLKGVDSTLKIQPAKLEDSAVYLCASSLGTGGEAFFGQGTRLTVV.

The chain carries TRBV18 and TRBJ1-1, with a tentative D call TRBD1 (5 bases). CDR1 is KGHSH and CDR2 is LQKENI in the germline V gene. Trimming stripped 4 bases from V and 1 base from J, with 16 bases between. The CDR3 loop spans 16 amino acids. CDR3 residues: CASSRGGISTNTEAFF. DNA of the CDR3: TGTGCCAGCTCACGGGGGGGGATTTCGACGAACACTGAAGCTTTCTTT. The variable domain in full, completed from reference TRBV18 and TRBJ1-1, reads NAGVMQNPRHLVRRRGQEARLRCSPMKGHSHVYWYRQLPEEGLKFMVYLQKENIIDESGMPKERFSAEFPKEGPSILRIQQVVRGDSAAYFCASSRGGISTNTEAFFGQGTRLTVV.

J is TRBJ2-1 and V is TRBV28; 11 nucleotides line up with TRBD2. The germline V gene has CDR1 MDHEN and CDR2 SYDVKM. The J segment lost 1 base and the V segment lost 6 bases, leaving 11 bases of the junction unmatched. The CDR3 length is 18 residues. CDR3 DNA: TGTGCCAGCAGCCTACTAGCGGGAGAGATCTTTTCCTACAATGAGCAGTTCTTC. Translation: CASSLLAGEIFSYNEQFF.

Here the CDR3 DNA reads TGTGCCAGTAGTATAATCCCGAGACTAGCGGGAAGCACAGATACGCAGTATTTT. It encodes CASSIIPRLAGSTDTQYF. The rearrangement uses TRBV19 and TRBJ2-3; TRBD2 matches 11 bases. This CDR3 region has 18 residues. V lost 2 bases to trimming and J lost 0 bases; unmatched junction nucleotides: 7. The germline V gene has CDR1 LNHDA and CDR2 SQIVND (reference sequence).

This chain connects TRBV4-1 to TRBJ2-7, with TRBD2 as a possible D gene (6 bases). The CDR3 contains 14 residues. Germline V lookup: CDR1 MGHRA, CDR2 YSYEKL. The V end lost 8 bases, the J end lost 1 base, and 15 bases lay between the germline ends. CDR3 nucleotides: TGCGCCAGCGCGCCGGGACTCCTTTCCTACGAGCAGTACTTC. It yields the protein CASAPGLLSYEQYF.

The rearrangement links TRBV11-2 to TRBJ2-7; D unresolved. Germline CDR1 SGHAT, CDR2 FQNNGV. The CDR3 totals 15 residues. Deletions cut 3 bases from V and 0 bases from J, with 12 bases between. The CDR3 DNA reads as TGTGCCAGCAGCTTCGCCGGTTCGAGCTCCTACGAGCAGTACTTC. Residues: CASSFAGSSSYEQYF.

V gene TRBV27 combines with J gene TRBJ1-2; D unresolved. The V and J ends lost 5 bases and 8 bases respectively, with 15 bases between them. Germline values: CDR1 MNHEY, CDR2 SMNVEV (reference sequence). The CDR3 length is 13 residues. The CDR3 loop is CASSPFSTGGYTF. In nucleotides, the CDR3 is TGTGCCAGCAGTCCTTTCTCGACGGGAGGCTACACCTTC.

In regard to this clone: Other DNA sequences in this sample translate to the same CDR3. This sequence joins TRBV7-2 and TRBJ1-2; D is ambiguous. Between the trimmed V and J ends, which lost 1 base and 4 bases, there was a span of 7 bases. Germline CDR1 and CDR2: SGHTA and FQGNSA. This CDR3 spans 13 amino acids. The chain's CDR3 is CASSLGRSYGYTF. The CDR3, as DNA: TGTGCCAGCAGCTTAGGTAGATCCTATGGCTACACCTTC. Supplemented by reference TRBV7-2 and TRBJ1-2, the full variable domain reads GAGVSQSPSNKVTEKGKDVELRCDPISGHTALYWYRQSLGQGLEFLIYFQGNSAPDKSGLPSDRFSAERTGGSVSTLTIQRTQQEDSAVYLCASSLGRSYGYTFGSGTRLTVV.

V is TRBV13 and J is TRBJ1-4; D ambiguous. V was pared by 5 bases and J by 8 bases, with 18 bases between. This CDR3 region has 15 residues. Looked up from germline, CDR1 is PRHDT and CDR2 is FYEKMQ (reference sequence). The CDR3 coding sequence is TGTGCCAGCAGCCTACTAAGAGGGCCCTTCGAAAAACTGTTTTTT. Amino acid sequence: CASSLLRGPFEKLFF.

V is TRBV18 and J is TRBJ2-1; 8 bases fit TRBD1. Germline V lookup: CDR1 KGHSH, CDR2 LQKENI. The CDR3 has 13 amino acids. V was clipped by 6 bases and J by 9 bases; unmatched bases: 7. In DNA form, the CDR3 reads TGTGCCAGCTCTCCCGGGACAGGACCTGAGCAGTTCTTC. Translated: CASSPGTGPEQFF.

J is TRBJ1-6 and V is TRBV27; no definite D call. The CDR3 is made up of 16 amino acids. Germline CDR1 reads MNHEY; CDR2 reads SMNVEV (reference sequence). V shed 0 bases and J shed 7 bases, with 13 bases lying between them. The CDR3 here is CASSLSPGSRNSPLHF. The CDR3 DNA sequence: TGTGCCAGCAGTTTATCCCCGGGCAGCAGAAATTCACCCCTCCACTTT.

This clone was counted a single time. The chain recombines TRBV4-3 with TRBJ2-2; no clear D. V gave up 0 bases and J gave up 2 bases, with 13 bases separating them. The CDR3 spans 17 residues. Germline V gene sequence: CDR1 LGHNA, CDR2 YSLEER. As DNA, the CDR3 is TGCGCCAGCAGCCAAGATGGAAACAGCGACAACACCGGGGAGCTGTTTTTT. It codes for CASSQDGNSDNTGELFF.

V and J are TRBV18 and TRBJ1-6; D is ambiguous. The CDR3 sequence is 12 residues long. V lost 6 bases and J 10 bases, leaving 10 bases between the germline ends. CDR1 KGHSH and CDR2 LQKENI come from the germline V gene. DNA for the CDR3: TGTGCCAGCTCCCCAGAAGACTCACCCCTCCACTTT. This gives the protein CASSPEDSPLHF.

The chain combines TRBV11-3 with TRBJ2-7; the match to TRBD2 covers 14 bases. Germline V CDR1 and CDR2: SGHNT, YENEEA. Trimming at V came to 1 base and at J to 2 bases, leaving 10 bases not matched to a gene. This CDR3 comprises 19 residues. This CDR3 reads CASSLGERTSGGTPYEQYF. As DNA, the CDR3 is TGTGCCAGCAGCTTAGGGGAGCGGACTAGCGGGGGGACTCCCTACGAGCAGTACTTC.

The chain joins TRBV7-2 to TRBJ2-7; weak D call: TRBD1 (6 bases). Trimming removed 3 bases from V and 2 bases from J, with 11 bases in between. There are 14 residues in the CDR3. Germline CDR1 SGHTA, CDR2 FQGNSA. The CDR3 is CASSFIGQTYEQYF. The CDR3 DNA reads TGTGCCAGCAGCTTTATCGGACAGACCTACGAGCAGTACTTC.

This chain links TRBV27 with TRBJ2-2; no firm D call. The V end was cut by 6 bases, the J end by 3 bases, with 2 bases between. CDR1 is MNHEY and CDR2 is SMNVEV in the germline V gene (reference sequence). The CDR3 spans 11 residues. In DNA, the CDR3 is TGTGCCAGCAGGGACACCGGGGAGCTGTTTTTT. This codes for CASRDTGELFF.

The rearrangement links TRBV14 to TRBJ2-1; D is possibly TRBD1 (6 bases). Germline V gene sequence: CDR1 SGHDN, CDR2 FVKESK. With 6 bases removed from V and 15 bases from J, the gap between germline ends came to 18 bases. The CDR3 is made up of 12 amino acids. The CDR3 DNA follows: TGTGCCAGCAGTCTACTAGTTGGGGGCCGGTTCTTC. It translates to CASSLLVGGRFF.

V usage is TRBV6-1 and J usage is TRBJ1-5; the D is unclear. CDR3 size: 18 residues. The germline gives CDR1 MNHNS, CDR2 SASEGT. Trimming removed 2 bases from V and 0 bases from J, with 17 bases in between. The CDR3 DNA is TGTGCCAGCAGTGAATGGTTTTGGGAAGGGCCTAGCAATCAGCCCCAGCATTTT. It encodes CASSEWFWEGPSNQPQHF.

The genes are TRBV19 and TRBJ1-2, with TRBD1 as a possible D gene (6 bases). Trimming left V 5 bases short and J 2 bases short, with 9 bases between. The CDR3 covers 13 residues. Germline values: CDR1 LNHDA, CDR2 SQIVND (reference sequence). CDR3 amino acids: CASSVQGNYGYTF. As DNA, the CDR3 is TGTGCCAGTAGTGTACAGGGCAACTATGGCTACACCTTC.

V and J are TRBV18 and TRBJ2-3; no reliable D call. Trimming pared 2 bases from V and 4 bases from J, leaving 13 bases between. The CDR3 contains 15 residues. The V gene's germline CDR1 is KGHSH and CDR2 LQKENI. Here the CDR3 reads CASSPLTGSADTQYF. The CDR3 DNA reads as TGTGCCAGCTCACCATTAACGGGTTCCGCAGATACGCAGTATTTT.

The J gene is TRBJ1-2, the V gene TRBV10-3; maybe TRBD1 (5 bases). V was cut by 2 bases and J by 6 bases, with 13 bases left in between. Germline V gene data show CDR1 as ENHRY and CDR2 as SYGVKD. The CDR3 has 14 amino acids. The CDR3 nucleotides are TGTGCCATCAGTGAGGGGAGGGGAGGCCATGGCTACACCTTC. This codes for CAISEGRGGHGYTF.

The genes are TRBV25-1 and TRBJ2-7; 10 bases fit TRBD2. The germline gives CDR1 MGHDK, CDR2 SYGVNS. The CDR3 spans 14 residues. V was pared by 3 bases and J by 6 bases, with 5 bases of the junction left unmatched. CDR3 DNA: TGTGCCAGCAGTGATCCGGGACTAGCGACCGAGCAGTACTTC. Protein: CASSDPGLATEQYF.

The chain couples TRBV21-1 to TRBJ2-7; the D call of TRBD2 is as the table states it, not checked on the DNA. TRBV21-1 is shown as a pseudogene. The length of the CDR3 is 16 residues. CDR3 bases: TGTGCCAGCAGCGACCTACTAGTCCGACCAACCTACGAGCAGTACTTC. This translates into CASSDLLVRPTYEQYF.

V usage is TRBV7-9 and J usage is TRBJ1-2; a weak D match, TRBD1 (5 bases). This CDR3 comprises 12 residues. Between the trimmed V and J ends, which lost 5 bases and 8 bases, there was a span of 12 bases. Germline V gene lookup returns CDR1 SEHNR and CDR2 FQNEAQ (reference sequence). The DNA of the CDR3 is TGTGCCAGCAGCATTTGGGACCTCGGCTACACCTTC. This codes for CASSIWDLGYTF.

This clone has a single count. This chain joins TRBV6-1 and TRBJ1-2; 10 positions match TRBD1. The CDR3 is 15 amino acids. Germline values: CDR1 MNHNS, CDR2 SASEGT. The trim removed 3 bases at V and 3 bases at J, leaving 4 bases unmatched. This CDR3 reads CASSDGTGAYYGYTF. CDR3 nucleotides: TGTGCCAGCAGTGATGGGACAGGGGCCTACTATGGCTACACCTTC.